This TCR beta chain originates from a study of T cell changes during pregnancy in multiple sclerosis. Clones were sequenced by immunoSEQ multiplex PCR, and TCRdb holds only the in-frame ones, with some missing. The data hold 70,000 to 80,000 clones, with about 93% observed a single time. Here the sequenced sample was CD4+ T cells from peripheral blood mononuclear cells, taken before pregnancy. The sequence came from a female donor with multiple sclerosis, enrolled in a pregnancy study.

CDR3 DNA sequence: TGTGCCAGCATCACAGGGACAGGGGGCGGCGAGACCCAGTACTTC. It specifies CASITGTGGGETQYF. The rearrangement joins TRBV28 to TRBJ2-5; 12 bases fit TRBD1. This CDR3 contains 15 residues. Trimming took 7 bases from V and 5 from J; bases not matched to a gene: 8. Germline lookup yields CDR1 MDHEN and CDR2 SYDVKM.